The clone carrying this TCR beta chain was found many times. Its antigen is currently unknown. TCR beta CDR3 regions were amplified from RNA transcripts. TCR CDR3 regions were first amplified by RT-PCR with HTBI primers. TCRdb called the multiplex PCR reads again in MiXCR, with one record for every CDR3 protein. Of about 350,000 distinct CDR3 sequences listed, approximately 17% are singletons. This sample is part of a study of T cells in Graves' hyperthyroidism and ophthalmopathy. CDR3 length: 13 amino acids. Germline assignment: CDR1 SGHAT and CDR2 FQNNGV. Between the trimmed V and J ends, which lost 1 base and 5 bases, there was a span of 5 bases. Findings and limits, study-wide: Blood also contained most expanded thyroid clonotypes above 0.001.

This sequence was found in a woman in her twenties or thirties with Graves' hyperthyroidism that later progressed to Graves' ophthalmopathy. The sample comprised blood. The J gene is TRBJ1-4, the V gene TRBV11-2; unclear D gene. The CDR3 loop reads CASSLGWNEKLFF. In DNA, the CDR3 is TGTGCCAGCAGCTTAGGCTGGAATGAAAAACTGTTTTTT.